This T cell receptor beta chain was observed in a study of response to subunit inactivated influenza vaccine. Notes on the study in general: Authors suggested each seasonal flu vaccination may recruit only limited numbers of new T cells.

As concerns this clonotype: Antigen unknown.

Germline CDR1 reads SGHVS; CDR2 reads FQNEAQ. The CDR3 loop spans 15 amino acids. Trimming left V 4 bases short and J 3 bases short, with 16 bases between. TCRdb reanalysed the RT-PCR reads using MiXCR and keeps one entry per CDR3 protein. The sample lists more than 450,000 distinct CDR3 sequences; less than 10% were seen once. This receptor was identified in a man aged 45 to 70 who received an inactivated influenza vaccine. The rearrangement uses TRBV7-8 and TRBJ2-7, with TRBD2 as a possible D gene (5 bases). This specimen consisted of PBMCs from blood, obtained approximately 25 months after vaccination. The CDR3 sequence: CASSSLLEDYYEQYF. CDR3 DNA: TGTGCCAGCAGCTCTCTATTGGAGGATTACTACGAGCAGTACTTC.